The next 5 T cell receptor beta chains were all read from a single sample in a study of control samples from healthy donors and cancer patients. Data came from immunoSEQ multiplex PCR; TCRdb stores just in-frame clones and leaves some out. In the table there are roughly 130,000 clones, approximately 90% of which are singletons. Specimen: blood. Receptor source: a young man in good health.

The chain has TRBV30 and TRBJ1-5; D call uncertain. The CDR3 covers 15 residues. Trimming left V 5 bases short and J 2 bases short, with 16 bases between. The germline CDR1 and CDR2 sequences are GTSNPN and SVGIG (reference sequence). The CDR3 nucleotides are TGTGCCTGGTCACTAGGTGGATTCGGCAATCAGCCCCAGCATTTT. This translates into CAWSLGGFGNQPQHF. The entire variable domain, with the rest obtained from reference TRBV30 and TRBJ1-5, is as follows: SQTIHQWPATLVQPVGSPLSLECTVEGTSNPNLYWYRQAAGRGLQLLFYSVGIGQISSEVPQNLSASRPQDRQFILSSKKLLLSDSGFYLCAWSLGGFGNQPQHFGDGTRLSIL.

The V call is TRBV9, the J call TRBJ2-5; possible D gene TRBD2, 6 bases. The CDR3 has 16 residues. Germline assignment: CDR1 SGDLS and CDR2 YYNGEE. Trimming took off 4 bases at V and 5 bases at J, with 21 bases between the two ends. The CDR3, as DNA: TGTGCCAGCAGCTCCAACTTGGGGGGTTTTCGGGAGACCCAGTACTTC. This encodes CASSSNLGGFRETQYF. The complete variable domain, with remaining parts taken from reference TRBV9 and TRBJ2-5, reads DSGVTQTPKHLITATGQRVTLRCSPRSGDLSVYWYQQSLDQGLQFLIQYYNGEERAKGNILERFSAQQFPDLHSELNLSSLELGDSALYFCASSSNLGGFRETQYFGPGTRLLVL.

V gene TRBV5-1 combines with J gene TRBJ2-4, with 9 positions matching TRBD1. Germline V gene sequence: CDR1 SGHRS, CDR2 YFSETQ. The ends lost 0 bases at V and 7 bases at J; junction bases unmatched: 5. This CDR3 has 15 residues. The CDR3 region has the DNA TGCGCCAGCAGCTTGGCCCCCGGGACAGGGAACATTCAGTACTTC. Its protein is CASSLAPGTGNIQYF.

This sequence joins TRBV10-2 and TRBJ2-7; 8 bases line up with TRBD1. This CDR3 is built from 14 residues. The germline CDR1 and CDR2 sequences are WSHSY and SAAADI. With V trimmed by 3 bases and J by 6 bases, 7 bases remained unmatched. The CDR3 DNA reads TGCGCCAGCAGTGACCCGGGACAGGCGGCCGAGCAGTACTTC. Residues: CASSDPGQAAEQYF.

The genes are TRBV5-5 and TRBJ2-1; 11 positions match TRBD2. Trimming cost V 2 bases and J 1 base; bases outside gene matches: 5. The germline gives CDR1 SGHKS, CDR2 YYEKEE (reference sequence). The CDR3 totals 17 residues. CDR3 sequence: CASSLTSGGASYNEQFF. The CDR3 coding sequence is TGTGCCAGCAGCTTAACTAGCGGGGGTGCTTCCTACAATGAGCAGTTCTTC. Based on the CDR3 plus reference TRBV5-5 and TRBJ2-1, the full variable domain is DAGVTQSPTHLIKTRGQQVTLRCSPISGHKSVSWYQQVLGQGPQFIFQYYEKEERGRGNFPDRFSARQFPNYSSELNVNALLLGDSALYLCASSLTSGGASYNEQFFGPGTRLTVL.